This record concerns one T cell receptor beta chain sequence. As yet, its antigen is unknown. This entry belongs to a study of CD8+CD57+ T cells in acquired aplastic anemia. Study results and limitations: Patients versus controls showed no significant CD8+ Simpson's diversity difference.

Germline loops: CDR1 LNHDA, CDR2 SQIVND (reference sequence). Between the trimmed V and J ends, which lost 1 base and 2 bases, there was a span of 5 bases. This CDR3 is 13 amino acids long. Profiles of TCR beta VDJ and CDR3 were generated from a genomic DNA template. TCRdb re-called the reads through MiXCR, storing one row per CDR3 protein. The sample shows roughly 300,000 distinct CDR3 sequences, around 60% of them seen only once. Sequencing was carried out using sorted CD4+, CD8+, or CD8+CD57+ T cells (not recorded which) from PBMCs. V gene TRBV19 combines with J gene TRBJ1-2; D ambiguous. The TCR was taken from a human donor with severe aplastic anemia or a healthy control (not recorded which). For the CDR3, the DNA is TGTGCCAGTAGTATAGCGGTCAACTATGGCTACACCTTC. As protein: CASSIAVNYGYTF.